Described below is a single T cell receptor beta chain sequence and its context. The target antigen is unknown. PCR amplification relied on 60 Vbeta primers (plus 13 Jbeta primers). Only in-frame clones appear in the TCRdb table, and some are missing; sequencing was by immunoSEQ multiplex PCR. The repertoire holds fewer than 110,000 clones, with roughly 70% as singletons. These data belong to a study of cytomegalovirus exposure and HLA in healthy donors. V shed 1 base and J shed 2 bases, with 9 bases lying between them. Germline loops: CDR1 LNHDA, CDR2 SQIVND (reference sequence). This CDR3 is 14 amino acids long. Study conclusions and caveats: Evidence from a later analysis indicated that most CMV-associated TCR beta chains looked HLA-restricted. Later analysis demonstrated an association between a missense DCLRE1C variant and TCR beta V- and J-gene trimming. Altogether, about 160 TCR beta chains were recorded as cytomegalovirus-associated.

The specimen sequenced was PBMCs. The TCR sequence derives from a woman between 50 and 59 years old in good health and CMV-seronegative. The chain has TRBV19 and TRBJ2-7; D not certain. Here the CDR3 reads CASSIGGTTYEQYF. The CDR3 region has the DNA TGTGCCAGTAGTATAGGTGGCACTACCTACGAGCAGTACTTC.